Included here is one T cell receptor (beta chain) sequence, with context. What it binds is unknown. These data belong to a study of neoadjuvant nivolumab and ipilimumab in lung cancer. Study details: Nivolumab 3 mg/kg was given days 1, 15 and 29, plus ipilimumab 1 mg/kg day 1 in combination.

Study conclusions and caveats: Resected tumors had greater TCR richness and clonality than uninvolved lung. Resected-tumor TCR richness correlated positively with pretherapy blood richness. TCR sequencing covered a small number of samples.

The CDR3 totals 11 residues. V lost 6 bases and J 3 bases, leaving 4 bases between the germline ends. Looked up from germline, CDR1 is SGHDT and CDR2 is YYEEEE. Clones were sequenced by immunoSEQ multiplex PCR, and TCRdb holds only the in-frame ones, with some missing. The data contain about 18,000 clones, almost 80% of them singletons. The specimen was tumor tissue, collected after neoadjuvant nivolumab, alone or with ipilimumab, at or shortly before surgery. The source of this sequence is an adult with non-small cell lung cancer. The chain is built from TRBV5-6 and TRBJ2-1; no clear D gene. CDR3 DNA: TGTGCCAGCAACGACTACAATGAGCAGTTCTTC. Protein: CASNDYNEQFF.